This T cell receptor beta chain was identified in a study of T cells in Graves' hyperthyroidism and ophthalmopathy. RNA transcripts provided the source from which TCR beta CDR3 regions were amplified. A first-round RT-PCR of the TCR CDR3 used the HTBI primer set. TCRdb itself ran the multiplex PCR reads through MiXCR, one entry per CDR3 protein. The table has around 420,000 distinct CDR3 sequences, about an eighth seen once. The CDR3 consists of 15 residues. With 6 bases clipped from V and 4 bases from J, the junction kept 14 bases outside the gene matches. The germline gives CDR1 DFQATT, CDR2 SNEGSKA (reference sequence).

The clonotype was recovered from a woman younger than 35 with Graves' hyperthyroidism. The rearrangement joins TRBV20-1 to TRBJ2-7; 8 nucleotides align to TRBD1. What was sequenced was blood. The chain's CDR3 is CSALSPSTGVYEQYF. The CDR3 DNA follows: TGCAGTGCGCTAAGTCCGTCGACAGGGGTTTACGAGCAGTACTTC.